This entry lists 20 T cell receptor beta chains sequenced from one sample in a study of radiotherapy plus CTLA-4 blockade in lung cancer. The table came from immunoSEQ multiplex PCR; TCRdb's copy has only in-frame clones and leaves some out. Of 55,000 to 80,000 clones detected, around 77% appear once; the ten largest clones hold 3.5% to 4.5%. This material consisted of peripheral blood, taken from a patient treated with radiotherapy plus ipilimumab. All receptors derive from a human donor with non-small cell lung cancer who had a complete response to radiotherapy plus ipilimumab.

J is TRBJ1-1 and V is TRBV19, with unresolved D. The length of the CDR3 is 15 residues. The V and J ends lost 6 bases and 0 bases respectively, with 14 bases between them. Per the germline V gene, CDR1 is LNHDA and CDR2 is SQIVND (reference sequence). The CDR3 reads CASSPAGSMNTEAFF. For the CDR3, the DNA is TGTGCCAGTAGCCCCGCGGGTTCGATGAACACTGAAGCTTTCTTT.

The chain combines TRBV7-2 with TRBJ2-6; TRBD1 matches at 7 bases. This CDR3 is built from 18 residues. CDR1 SGHTA and CDR2 FQGNSA come from the germline V gene. The V and J ends lost 0 bases and 2 bases, in that order; junction bases with no gene match: 7. The CDR3 bases are TGTGCCAGCAGCTTAGCTCCAGGGGGAGCAACTGGGGCCAACGTCCTGACTTTC. It translates to CASSLAPGGATGANVLTF.

V usage is TRBV9 and J usage is TRBJ2-1; TRBD1 matches at 9 bases. Per germline, CDR1 SGDLS and CDR2 YYNGEE. CDR3 length equals 16 residues. The V segment lost 4 bases and the J segment 4 bases; nucleotides outside the gene matches: 9. CDR3 region: CASSPRQGVGYNEQFF. The CDR3 DNA reads as TGTGCCAGCAGCCCCCGACAGGGGGTGGGATACAATGAGCAGTTCTTC.

The chain combines TRBV18 with TRBJ2-2; 10 nucleotides line up with TRBD2. Per the germline V gene, CDR1 is KGHSH and CDR2 is LQKENI. The CDR3 consists of 18 residues. J lost 4 bases, V lost 3 bases, and 11 bases had no gene match. In DNA, the CDR3 is TGTGCCAGCTCACCGGACGGGGCTAGCGGGAGCCGCACCGGGGAGCTGTTTTTT. This gives the protein CASSPDGASGSRTGELFF.

The chain combines TRBV5-4 with TRBJ2-3; D is undetermined. Germline V gene sequence: CDR1 SGHNT, CDR2 YYREEE (reference sequence). V dropped 0 bases and J dropped 1 base, with 12 bases sitting between them. The CDR3 has 16 amino acids. The CDR3 region is CASSLAARWGTDTQYF. The CDR3 coding sequence is TGTGCCAGCAGCTTGGCCGCGCGGTGGGGCACAGATACGCAGTATTTT.

The chain employs TRBV5-6 and TRBJ1-6; D possibly corresponds to TRBD1 (5 bases). The CDR3 has 13 amino acids. Germline CDR1 is SGHDT and CDR2 is YYEEEE. Trimming removed 4 bases at V and 8 bases at J, with 10 bases between. CDR3 amino acids: CASSPGRHSPLHF. The CDR3 coding sequence is TGTGCCAGCAGCCCGGGACGGCATTCACCCCTCCACTTT.

The rearrangement uses TRBV18 and TRBJ2-5, with TRBD2 matching 13 bases. With 7 bases clipped from V and 4 bases from J, the junction kept 6 bases outside the gene matches. CDR1 KGHSH and CDR2 LQKENI come from the germline V gene. The CDR3 length is 15 residues. CDR3 DNA: TGTGCCAGCTTCCGGACTAGCGGGAGTATAGAGACCCAGTACTTC. This sequence encodes CASFRTSGSIETQYF.

V and J are TRBV19 and TRBJ2-4; 11 bases fit TRBD2. The CDR3 is made up of 16 amino acids. Germline V lookup: CDR1 LNHDA, CDR2 SQIVND (reference sequence). The V segment lost 7 bases and the J segment 5 bases; nucleotides outside the gene matches: 10. CDR3 residues: CASTIAGGSGENIQYF. CDR3 sequence (DNA): TGTGCCAGTACCATAGCGGGAGGGAGTGGCGAAAACATTCAGTACTTC.

This sequence joins TRBV11-3 and TRBJ2-2; TRBD1 matches at 7 bases. After removal of 2 bases from V and 2 bases from J, the junction contained 17 bases not matched to a gene. Germline V gives CDR1 SGHNT, CDR2 YENEEA. The CDR3 runs 20 residues. In DNA, the CDR3 is TGTGCCAGCAGCTTAAGGTCGACAGGGTCTTTGGGATCCAACACCGGGGAGCTGTTTTTT. It yields the protein CASSLRSTGSLGSNTGELFF.

This clone was picked up one time. The chain joins TRBV13 to TRBJ2-5; D is perhaps TRBD1 or TRBD2 (6 bases each). Germline V gene sequence: CDR1 PRHDT, CDR2 FYEKMQ (reference sequence). Between the trimmed V and J ends, which lost 3 bases and 5 bases, there was a span of 16 bases. This CDR3 comprises 15 residues. CDR3 sequence: CASSFRTVGRETQYF. As DNA, the CDR3 is TGTGCCAGCAGCTTCCGGACAGTAGGGAGGGAGACCCAGTACTTC.

J is TRBJ1-1 and V is TRBV11-3; 7 bases line up with TRBD1. The germline CDR1 and CDR2 sequences are SGHNT and YENEEA. The CDR3 runs 14 residues. V shed 1 base, J shed 7 bases, and the junction held 6 bases outside the gene matches. The CDR3 region has the DNA TGTGCCAGCAGCTTAGGCAGGGGGAAGAATGAAGCTTTCTTT. Its translation: CASSLGRGKNEAFF.

The rearrangement uses TRBV14 and TRBJ2-7, with 8 positions matching TRBD2. Losses at the gene ends were 6 bases for V and 2 bases for J; bases not matched to a gene: 12. The CDR3 has 16 amino acids. The germline gives CDR1 SGHDN, CDR2 FVKESK. Written as DNA, the CDR3 is TGTGCCAGCAGGCAAAGCGGGGGCCCTTCAACCTACGAGCAGTACTTC. Amino acid sequence: CASRQSGGPSTYEQYF.

The chain employs TRBV7-2 and TRBJ2-7; D is ambiguous. The CDR3 is 13 amino acids. V was clipped by 3 bases and J by 7 bases, with 13 bases between them. Germline CDR1 SGHTA, CDR2 FQGNSA. CDR3 amino acids: CASSLTVLTEQYV. The CDR3 DNA follows: TGTGCCAGCAGCTTGACCGTTCTTACGGAGCAGTACGTC.

J is TRBJ2-4 and V is TRBV6-6; the match to TRBD1 covers 9 bases. Germline-derived CDR1 and CDR2 are MNHNY and SVGAGI (reference sequence). CDR3 size: 15 residues. J gave up 9 bases and V 4 bases, and 10 bases lay outside the gene matches. The CDR3 DNA is TGTGCCAGCAGTTCCGGGACAGGGCGTTGGAGCATTCAGTACTTC. This translates into CASSSGTGRWSIQYF.

The chain is built from TRBV9 and TRBJ2-1, with 14 positions matching TRBD2. Germline V gene sequence: CDR1 SGDLS, CDR2 YYNGEE. J was trimmed by 6 bases and V by 4 bases; bases with no gene match: 9. The CDR3 has 17 amino acids. This CDR3 reads CASSSPTSGRAFNEQFF. In nucleotides, the CDR3 is TGTGCCAGCAGCTCTCCGACTAGCGGGAGGGCCTTCAATGAGCAGTTCTTC.

The V gene is TRBV11-3, the J gene TRBJ2-1, with TRBD2 as a possible D gene (7 bases). The CDR3 covers 15 residues. The V end lost 5 bases, the J end lost 8 bases, and 19 bases lay between the germline ends. The germline gives CDR1 SGHNT, CDR2 YENEEA. The CDR3 region is CASSPGGGGWDEQFF. Here the CDR3 DNA reads TGTGCCAGCAGCCCGGGCGGGGGCGGATGGGATGAGCAGTTCTTC.

This chain joins TRBV25-1 and TRBJ2-5, with a weak D call TRBD2 (7 bases). This CDR3 is built from 14 residues. CDR1 and CDR2 (germline): MGHDK, SYGVNS. V lost 2 bases, J lost 4 bases, and 11 bases lay in between. CDR3 DNA: TGTGCCAGCAGTGAAAGAGGGGGGGGAGAGACCCAGTACTTC. Protein: CASSERGGGETQYF.

This rearrangement joins TRBV7-9 to TRBJ2-1; D call uncertain. Trimming pared 1 base from V and 2 bases from J, leaving 9 bases between. CDR1 SEHNR and CDR2 FQNEAQ come from the germline V gene (reference sequence). The CDR3 runs 15 residues. CDR3 amino acids: CASSLVQETYNEQFF. DNA for the CDR3: TGTGCCAGCAGCTTAGTTCAGGAAACCTACAATGAGCAGTTCTTC. The entire variable domain, with the rest obtained from reference TRBV7-9 and TRBJ2-1, is as follows: DTGVSQNPRHKITKRGQNVTFRCDPISEHNRLYWYRQTLGQGPEFLTYFQNEAQLEKSRLLSDRFSAERPKGSFSTLEIQRTEQGDSAMYLCASSLVQETYNEQFFGPGTRLTVL.

This chain's CDR3 is CASSLDSQNGYTF. CDR3 coding DNA: TGTGCCAGCAGCTTGGACAGCCAAAATGGCTACACCTTC. The rearrangement links TRBV5-4 to TRBJ1-2; no firm D call. The V and J ends lost 0 bases and 6 bases respectively, with 9 bases between them. This CDR3 is 13 amino acids long. Per the germline V gene, CDR1 is SGHNT and CDR2 is YYREEE (reference sequence).

This chain joins TRBV13 and TRBJ1-2; 10 nucleotides agree with TRBD1. J was trimmed by 6 bases and V by 5 bases; bases with no gene match: 6. The CDR3 totals 14 residues. Germline CDR1 PRHDT, CDR2 FYEKMQ (reference sequence). CDR3 in DNA: TGTGCCAGCAGCCTGACAGGGGGCGGCAATGGCTACACCTTC. Translating gives CASSLTGGGNGYTF.